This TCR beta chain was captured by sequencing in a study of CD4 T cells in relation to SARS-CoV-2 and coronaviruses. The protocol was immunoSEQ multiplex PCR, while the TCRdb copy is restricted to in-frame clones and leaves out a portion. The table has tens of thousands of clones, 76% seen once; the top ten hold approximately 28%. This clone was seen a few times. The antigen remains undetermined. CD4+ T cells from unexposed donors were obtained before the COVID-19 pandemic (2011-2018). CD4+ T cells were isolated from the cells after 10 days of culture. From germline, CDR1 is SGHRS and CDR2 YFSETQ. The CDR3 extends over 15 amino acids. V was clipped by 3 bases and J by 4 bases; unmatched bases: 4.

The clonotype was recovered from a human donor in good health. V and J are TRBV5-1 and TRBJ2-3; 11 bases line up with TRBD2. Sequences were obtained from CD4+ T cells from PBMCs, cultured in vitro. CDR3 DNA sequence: TGCGCCAGCAGCTCACTAGCGGGAGTTCCAGATACGCAGTATTTT. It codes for CASSSLAGVPDTQYF.